This paragraph reports one T cell receptor (beta chain). This entry comes from a study of shared clonotypes between healthy human individuals. Deep-level running was used for the assay. Unsorted PBMC replicate PCRs used around 300 ng DNA, tens of thousands of T cell genomes. Using immunoSEQ multiplex PCR, the repertoire was profiled, and TCRdb retains in-frame clones only, with some absent. The table records about 490,000 clones, over 65% of them present only once. Germline values: CDR1 MRHNA, CDR2 SNTAGT. V lost 4 bases, J lost 5 bases, and 11 bases lay in between. The CDR3 has 14 amino acids. The donors were all Caucasian adults (living in Nashville, Tennessee).

This clonotype was sampled from a woman between 35 and 50 years old in good health. Some clones in this sample may be carry-over from other donors' samples. The chain is built from TRBV6-4 and TRBJ2-2; D is possibly TRBD2 (5 bases). The sequenced sample consisted of PBMCs. The CDR3 nucleotides are TGTGCCAGCAGTGTGCGGGCAAATACCGGGGAGCTGTTTTTT. This translates into CASSVRANTGELFF.